These 29 T cell receptor beta chains originate from one sample sequenced in a study of CD4 T cells in relation to SARS-CoV-2 and coronaviruses. These receptors have no known antigen. Repertoires were generated with immunoSEQ multiplex PCR, while TCRdb's copy carries only in-frame clones and drops some. The table lists about 24,000 clones, approximately 76% of them singletons. Unexposed donor CD4+ T cells date from about 2011-2019, before the COVID-19 pandemic. After less than 11 days of culture, CD4+ T cells were isolated. Source material: CD4+ T cells from PBMCs, cultured in vitro. The source of these receptors is a human donor in good health.

The chain recombines TRBV11-2 with TRBJ2-3, with no clear D. V was cut by 5 bases and J by 1 base, with 13 bases left in between. This CDR3 region has 15 residues. Germline CDR1 and CDR2: SGHAT and FQNNGV. The CDR3, as DNA: TGTGCCAGCAGCCCCTGGACGGATGGCACAGATACGCAGTATTTT. Protein sequence: CASSPWTDGTDTQYF.

The chain has TRBV5-4 and TRBJ1-2; 7 nucleotides match TRBD1. The ends lost 3 bases at V and 8 bases at J; junction bases unmatched: 10. Per germline, CDR1 SGHNT and CDR2 YYREEE (reference sequence). This CDR3 comprises 14 residues. This CDR3 reads CASSWGTGEGGYTF. The CDR3 nucleotides are TGTGCCAGCAGCTGGGGAACAGGGGAGGGCGGCTACACCTTC.

The rearrangement uses TRBV6-5 and TRBJ1-1; tentative D call: TRBD1 (5 bases). There are 15 residues in the CDR3. The ends were cut back, 5 bases at V and 4 bases at J, with 17 bases in the middle. CDR1 and CDR2 (germline): MNHEY, SVGAGI. The CDR3 reads CASSLQAGSGTEAFF. CDR3 sequence (DNA): TGTGCCAGCAGTCTGCAGGCAGGGAGTGGCACTGAAGCTTTCTTT.

The CDR3 is CASSLDWGSAAGELFF. CDR3 nucleotides: TGTGCCAGCAGCTTGGATTGGGGGAGCGCGGCCGGGGAGCTGTTTTTT. The V call is TRBV7-9, the J call TRBJ2-2; D may be TRBD1 or TRBD2 (5 bases each). Germline V gene data show CDR1 as SEHNR and CDR2 as FQNEAQ (reference sequence). The CDR3 is made up of 16 amino acids. V shed 3 bases and J shed 6 bases, with 17 bases lying between them.

J is TRBJ1-4 and V is TRBV5-5; maybe TRBD1 (5 bases). V dropped 4 bases and J dropped 2 bases, with 9 bases sitting between them. In germline, CDR1 is SGHKS, CDR2 YYEKEE (reference sequence). The CDR3 loop spans 14 amino acids. Here the CDR3 DNA reads TGTGCCAGCAGCGCCTGGGGGACTAATGAAAAACTGTTTTTT. Its translation: CASSAWGTNEKLFF.

The rearrangement links TRBV10-3 to TRBJ2-2; D unresolved. The germline V and J ends were trimmed by 7 bases and 8 bases, with 17 bases remaining between them. Germline assignment: CDR1 ENHRY and CDR2 SYGVKD. The CDR3 runs to 14 residues. CDR3 DNA sequence: TGTGCCATCAAGGGAAAGGGTATTATGGGGGAGCTGTTTTTT. The encoded protein is CAIKGKGIMGELFF.

This clone turned up a few times. The J gene is TRBJ1-3, the V gene TRBV25-1, with TRBD1 identical over 7 bases. Germline values: CDR1 MGHDK, CDR2 SYGVNS. The length of the CDR3 is 15 residues. Trimming at V came to 4 bases and at J to 4 bases, leaving 7 bases not matched to a gene. CDR3 residues: CASSGYRGTGNTIYF. CDR3 in DNA: TGTGCCAGCAGTGGTTACAGGGGAACAGGAAACACCATATATTTT.

This chain connects TRBV28 to TRBJ2-5; D is tentatively TRBD1 or TRBD2 (6 bases each). The CDR3 is made up of 15 amino acids. The germline V gene encodes CDR1 MDHEN and CDR2 SYDVKM. The V end was cut by 3 bases, the J end by 4 bases, with 15 bases between. In DNA, the CDR3 is TGTGCCAGCAGTTTGGATCTCGGGGGCGCAGAGACCCAGTACTTC. Translation gives CASSLDLGGAETQYF.

The CDR3: CASRATGRMQETQYF. DNA for the CDR3: TGCGCCAGCAGGGCCACGGGACGGATGCAAGAGACCCAGTACTTC. The rearrangement joins TRBV5-1 to TRBJ2-5; D is perhaps TRBD1 or TRBD2 (5 bases each). V was trimmed by 5 bases and J by 2 bases, leaving 16 bases between them. The V gene's germline CDR1 is SGHRS and CDR2 YFSETQ. This CDR3 has 15 amino acids. The full variable domain, with the rest looked up from reference TRBV5-1 and TRBJ2-5, is KAGVTQTPRYLIKTRGQQVTLSCSPISGHRSVSWYQQTPGQGLQFLFEYFSETQRNKGNFPGRFSGRQFSNSRSEMNVSTLELGDSALYLCASRATGRMQETQYFGPGTRLLVL.

Here the CDR3 reads CARPTRLAGGLSYEQYF. In DNA form, the CDR3 reads TGTGCCCGTCCTACCAGGCTAGCGGGAGGACTTTCCTACGAGCAGTACTTC. The chain joins TRBV14 to TRBJ2-7, with TRBD2 identical over 11 bases. V was clipped by 11 bases and J by 1 base; unmatched bases: 16. The CDR3 runs 17 residues. The germline V gene encodes CDR1 SGHDN and CDR2 FVKESK.

This chain uses TRBV11-2 with TRBJ1-1; possible D gene TRBD1, 5 bases. The CDR3 consists of 13 residues. Germline V CDR1 and CDR2: SGHAT, FQNNGV. The V gene lost 2 bases and the J gene lost 7 bases, with 11 bases spanning the gap. In DNA, the CDR3 is TGTGCCAGCAGCTTACAGACAGAACGTGAAGCTTTCTTT. It is translated as CASSLQTEREAFF. Variable domain in full (rest from reference TRBV11-2 and TRBJ1-1): EAGVAQSPRYKIIEKRQSVAFWCNPISGHATLYWYQQILGQGPKLLIQFQNNGVVDDSQLPKDRFSAERLKGVDSTLKIQPAKLEDSAVYLCASSLQTEREAFFGQGTRLTVV.

V is TRBV5-1 and J is TRBJ2-7; 9 bases fit TRBD1. This CDR3 has 14 amino acids. Germline CDR1 SGHRS, CDR2 YFSETQ. V shed 4 bases, J shed 6 bases, and the junction held 8 bases outside the gene matches. Here the CDR3 reads CASSRTQGAPEQYF. As DNA, the CDR3 is TGCGCCAGCAGCCGGACACAGGGGGCCCCCGAGCAGTACTTC.

The chain employs TRBV29-1 and TRBJ1-1; a possible D gene is TRBD1 (5 bases). Looked up from germline, CDR1 is SQVTM and CDR2 is ANQGSEA. The CDR3 consists of 13 residues. Trimming left V 4 bases short and J 0 bases short, with 9 bases between. CDR3 sequence: CSVGRGMNTEAFF. CDR3 nucleotides: TGCAGCGTTGGAAGGGGAATGAACACTGAAGCTTTCTTT.

The chain recombines TRBV2 with TRBJ1-1, with D perhaps TRBD1 (5 bases). This CDR3 is built from 13 residues. Trimming took 5 bases from V and 1 from J, leaving 8 bases between them. Germline V CDR1 and CDR2: SNHLY, FYNNEI. In DNA, the CDR3 is TGTGCCAGCAGTATGGGGGAGAACACTGAAGCTTTCTTT. It codes for CASSMGENTEAFF.

The V call is TRBV19, the J call TRBJ1-4; D unclear. Germline CDR1 is LNHDA and CDR2 is SQIVND (reference sequence). Between the trimmed V and J ends, which lost 7 bases and 3 bases, there was a span of 6 bases. The CDR3 consists of 12 residues. The CDR3 bases are TGTGCCAGTATGTTTGCTAATGAAAAACTGTTTTTT. This codes for CASMFANEKLFF.

This clone rates as medium-sized. This CDR3 is CASRVGNSPLHF. In nucleotides, the CDR3 is TGTGCCAGCAGGGTCGGGAATTCACCCCTCCACTTT. The chain carries TRBV2 and TRBJ1-6; D gene unclear. Germline lookup yields CDR1 SNHLY and CDR2 FYNNEI. The CDR3 length is 12 residues. Trimming took off 6 bases at V and 7 bases at J, with 7 bases between the two ends.

The chain links TRBV7-9 to TRBJ2-7, with TRBD1 matching 7 bases. From germline, CDR1 is SEHNR and CDR2 FQNEAQ (reference sequence). V shed 3 bases and J 4 bases; nucleotides not matched to a gene: 15. The CDR3 is made up of 17 amino acids. CDR3 coding DNA: TGTGCCAGCAGCTTCCCCGGGACAGAGGGCCATAAATACGAGCAGTACTTC. It is translated as CASSFPGTEGHKYEQYF. Looking up the rest from reference TRBV7-9 and TRBJ2-7 gives the full variable domain: DTGVSQNPRHKITKRGQNVTFRCDPISEHNRLYWYRQTLGQGPEFLTYFQNEAQLEKSRLLSDRFSAERPKGSFSTLEIQRTEQGDSAMYLCASSFPGTEGHKYEQYFGPGTRLTVT.

The sample holds one count of this clone. This chain joins TRBV24-1 and TRBJ2-1; the D is unclear. Germline V CDR1 and CDR2: KGHDR, SFDVKD. V lost 6 bases, J lost 6 bases, and 8 bases lay in between. There are 12 residues in the CDR3. In DNA, the CDR3 is TGTGCCACCAGTATAGATTCCAATGAGCAGTTCTTC. This codes for CATSIDSNEQFF.

This clone has a handful of counts. The germline gene is not matched at one end of the junction; a read error may be the cause. The rearrangement joins TRBV14 to TRBJ2-5; D is possibly TRBD2 (5 bases). This CDR3 has 12 amino acids. The germline CDR1 and CDR2 sequences are SGHDN and FVKESK. CDR3 amino acids: CASRQGGETQYF. DNA of the CDR3: TGTGCCAGCAGGCAAGGAGGAGAGACCCAGTACTTC.

This clone was seen a single time. The chain is built from TRBV18 and TRBJ1-2, with D maybe TRBD1 (5 bases). Germline CDR1 reads KGHSH; CDR2 reads LQKENI. The V end was cut by 6 bases, the J end by 8 bases, with 16 bases between. The CDR3 has 13 residues. The DNA for the CDR3 is TGTGCCAGCTCGGGGGACTCACCAGGAGGCTACACCTTC. It is translated as CASSGDSPGGYTF.

A few counts support this clone. The genes are TRBV9 and TRBJ2-2; TRBD2 agrees at 12 bases. The V and J ends lost 0 bases and 0 bases, in that order; junction bases with no gene match: 6. CDR3 size: 19 residues. Germline-derived CDR1 and CDR2 are SGDLS and YYNGEE. The CDR3 nucleotides are TGTGCCAGCAGCGTAGCGGGGTCTAGCGGGAGGGCGAACACCGGGGAGCTGTTTTTT. This sequence encodes CASSVAGSSGRANTGELFF. The full variable domain, with the rest looked up from reference TRBV9 and TRBJ2-2, is DSGVTQTPKHLITATGQRVTLRCSPRSGDLSVYWYQQSLDQGLQFLIQYYNGEERAKGNILERFSAQQFPDLHSELNLSSLELGDSALYFCASSVAGSSGRANTGELFFGEGSRLTVL.

This clone was seen once. CDR3 region: CASSLGAQSSYNEQFF. CDR3 coding DNA: TGCGCCAGCAGCTTAGGGGCTCAAAGCTCCTACAATGAGCAGTTCTTC. V usage is TRBV5-1 and J usage is TRBJ2-1; D perhaps matches TRBD1 (5 bases). The V end was cut by 2 bases, the J end by 0 bases, with 12 bases between. The CDR3 length is 16 residues. In germline, CDR1 is SGHRS, CDR2 YFSETQ.

The rearrangement uses TRBV14 and TRBJ2-1; TRBD2 agrees at 8 bases. V lost 4 bases to trimming and J lost 5 bases; unmatched junction nucleotides: 16. The CDR3 is 18 amino acids. Germline CDR1 is SGHDN and CDR2 is FVKESK. CDR3 sequence (DNA): TGTGCCAGCAGCCGGTTCGCAAGGACTAGCATGGGGAACAATGAGCAGTTCTTC. Encoded protein: CASSRFARTSMGNNEQFF.

V usage is TRBV25-1 and J usage is TRBJ2-7; 9 bases match TRBD1. The CDR3 totals 15 residues. Germline loops: CDR1 MGHDK, CDR2 SYGVNS. Germline trimming cut 6 bases from V and 0 bases from J; bases unmatched to any gene: 6. The CDR3 coding sequence is TGTGCCAGCAGAAAGACAGGGGGGAGCTCCTACGAGCAGTACTTC. It encodes CASRKTGGSSYEQYF.

The gene calls are TRBV18 and TRBJ1-1, with 7 positions matching TRBD1. Germline CDR1 is KGHSH and CDR2 is LQKENI. The CDR3 consists of 16 residues. V was clipped by 0 bases and J by 3 bases; unmatched bases: 7. The CDR3 DNA follows: TGTGCCAGCTCACCACCAAATAGACAGGGCTACACTGAAGCTTTCTTT. Amino acid sequence: CASSPPNRQGYTEAFF.

The table lists this clone with a few counts. The chain combines TRBV29-1 with TRBJ1-4, with D perhaps TRBD1 (5 bases). The germline CDR1 and CDR2 sequences are SQVTM and ANQGSEA. The CDR3 contains 15 residues. Deletions cut 4 bases from V and 0 bases from J, with 12 bases between. The CDR3 protein is CSVATGYPTNEKLFF. The CDR3 DNA follows: TGCAGCGTTGCTACAGGTTACCCAACTAATGAAAAACTGTTTTTT.

The chain carries TRBV7-2 and TRBJ2-1; 8 bases agree with TRBD2. V shed 6 bases, J shed 7 bases, and the junction held 11 bases outside the gene matches. The CDR3 consists of 15 residues. Germline loops: CDR1 SGHTA, CDR2 FQGNSA. The CDR3 is CASRSPGLELNEQFF. As DNA, the CDR3 is TGTGCCAGCAGATCACCGGGACTAGAATTAAATGAGCAGTTCTTC. Combining the CDR3 with reference TRBV7-2 and TRBJ2-1 gives the whole variable domain GAGVSQSPSNKVTEKGKDVELRCDPISGHTALYWYRQSLGQGLEFLIYFQGNSAPDKSGLPSDRFSAERTGGSVSTLTIQRTQQEDSAVYLCASRSPGLELNEQFFGPGTRLTVL.

Only a few counts were recorded for this clone. The rearrangement joins TRBV7-2 to TRBJ1-6; 7 positions match TRBD1. The CDR3 has 17 residues. Germline values: CDR1 SGHTA, CDR2 FQGNSA. Unmatched junction bases numbered 12, after V lost 5 bases and J lost 5 bases. The CDR3: CASSPGGRDRNNSPLHF. Here the CDR3 DNA reads TGTGCCAGCAGCCCTGGGGGCAGGGACAGAAATAATTCACCCCTCCACTTT.

This chain uses TRBV6-5 with TRBJ2-3, with 9 bases aligning to TRBD1. V shed 11 bases, J shed 2 bases, and the junction held 8 bases outside the gene matches. The CDR3 spans 14 residues. In germline, CDR1 is MNHEY, CDR2 SVGAGI. The CDR3, as DNA: TGTGCCGGGGCTGACAGGGGGGACACAGATACGCAGTATTTT. This encodes CAGADRGDTDTQYF.